Described below is a single TCR beta chain sequence and its context. Its matching antigen is unknown. This entry comes from a study of cytomegalovirus exposure and HLA in healthy donors. Study observations and caveats: CMV antigen specificity was confirmed in vitro for three CMV-associated chains. The dataset shows that most TCR sequences were rare, while some public TCRs occurred in many donors.

CDR1 MGHRA and CDR2 YSYEKL come from the germline V gene. The CDR3 length is 15 residues. Between the trimmed V and J ends, which lost 4 bases and 1 base, there was a span of 13 bases. Produced via immunoSEQ multiplex PCR; TCRdb's table is partial and in-frame only. The sample gives approximately 120,000 clones, approximately 91% of which show up once; about 2% is in the top ten. The receptor's source is a woman under 30 in good health and CMV-seronegative. The rearrangement uses TRBV4-1 and TRBJ2-5; D may be TRBD1 (6 bases). Sequenced material: PBMCs. In DNA form, the CDR3 reads TGCGCCAGCAGCCTTTACAGGGATCCCCAAGAGACCCAGTACTTC. Translated, it gives CASSLYRDPQETQYF.